The 18 T cell receptor beta chains in this list originate from one sample, sequenced in a study of technical replicates of blood from a handful of donors. Profiled with immunoSEQ multiplex PCR; TCRdb holds only in-frame clones, not every one. The top ten clones hold about 0.27% of a sample with about 83,000 clones, more than 90% of them seen once. The sequencing sample was made of T cells isolated from PBMCs. The receptors here all came from a human donor in good health.

The chain joins TRBV28 to TRBJ2-7, with 11 bases that match TRBD2. The V gene's germline CDR1 is MDHEN and CDR2 SYDVKM. This CDR3 is 14 amino acids long. Losses at the gene ends were 5 bases for V and 4 bases for J; bases not matched to a gene: 4. This CDR3 reads CASSGTSGGYEQYF. In DNA form, the CDR3 reads TGTGCCAGCAGTGGGACTAGCGGAGGGTACGAGCAGTACTTC.

The chain employs TRBV4-1 and TRBJ2-1; 9 bases agree with TRBD1. J gave up 5 bases and V 2 bases, and 7 bases lay outside the gene matches. CDR3 length: 16 amino acids. Per germline, CDR1 MGHRA and CDR2 YSYEKL. DNA for the CDR3: TGCGCCAGCAGCCAACCCCCCCGGGACAGGGACAATGAGCAGTTCTTC. It translates to CASSQPPRDRDNEQFF.

The CDR3 coding sequence is TGCGCCAGCAGCCAACCCCAGCGGGACAATGAGCAGTTCTTC. This encodes CASSQPQRDNEQFF. V is TRBV4-1 and J is TRBJ2-1; TRBD2 might be the D (6 bases). V was clipped by 2 bases and J by 5 bases, with 10 bases between them. Germline assignment: CDR1 MGHRA and CDR2 YSYEKL. The CDR3 contains 14 residues.

Here the CDR3 DNA reads TGTGCCAGCACCTCAGAACCCCCCGGAGACAATGAGCAGTTCTTC. Translated, it gives CASTSEPPGDNEQFF. V and J are TRBV28 and TRBJ2-1; no clear D. The length of the CDR3 is 15 residues. The V end was cut by 7 bases, the J end by 5 bases, with 18 bases between. Germline CDR1 and CDR2: MDHEN and SYDVKM.

The gene calls are TRBV5-1 and TRBJ2-2, with 7 bases fitting TRBD1. The CDR3 totals 16 residues. The germline V gene has CDR1 SGHRS and CDR2 YFSETQ. V shed 3 bases and J 2 bases; nucleotides not matched to a gene: 7. CDR3 protein: CASSWTTGDNTGELFF. The CDR3, as DNA: TGCGCCAGCAGCTGGACAACAGGGGATAACACCGGGGAGCTGTTTTTT.

This chain links TRBV19 with TRBJ2-7; 12 bases align to TRBD2. Germline V gene lookup returns CDR1 LNHDA and CDR2 SQIVND (reference sequence). The CDR3 is 14 residues long. With 10 bases clipped from V and 0 bases from J, the junction kept 4 bases outside the gene matches. The CDR3 protein is CATGLAGSSYEQYF. The CDR3 nucleotides read TGTGCCACCGGACTAGCGGGGAGCTCCTACGAGCAGTACTTC.

This clone occurred once. The chain is built from TRBV6-1 and TRBJ1-4; TRBD1 matches 8 bases. Germline-derived CDR1 and CDR2 are MNHNS and SASEGT. Trimming at V came to 4 bases and at J to 0 bases, leaving 4 bases not matched to a gene. The CDR3 runs to 16 residues. DNA for the CDR3: TGTGCCAGCAGTGGGGGACAGGTTGCAACTAATGAAAAACTGTTTTTT. Its translation: CASSGGQVATNEKLFF.

DNA for the CDR3: TGTGCCAGCAGCCCCAGGGTTATCTCCTACGAGCAGTACTTC. Its protein product is CASSPRVISYEQYF. The chain recombines TRBV5-6 with TRBJ2-7, with D tentatively TRBD1 (5 bases). The germline CDR1 and CDR2 sequences are SGHDT and YYEEEE. The CDR3 has 14 residues. With 4 bases removed from V and 0 bases from J, the gap between germline ends came to 11 bases.

The genes are TRBV7-9 and TRBJ2-3; no firm D call. The CDR3 consists of 13 residues. Germline V gene lookup returns CDR1 SEHNR and CDR2 FQNEAQ (reference sequence). The V end lost 7 bases, the J end lost 0 bases, and 8 bases lay between the germline ends. CDR3 in amino acids: CASMSGSTDTQYF. DNA for the CDR3: TGTGCCAGCATGTCGGGTAGCACAGATACGCAGTATTTT.

V usage is TRBV4-2 and J usage is TRBJ2-5; a possible D gene is TRBD2 (6 bases). V lost 0 bases to trimming and J lost 6 bases, with 20 bases between them. This CDR3 is 17 amino acids long. Per germline, CDR1 LGHNA and CDR2 YNFKEQ. For the CDR3, the DNA is TGTGCCAGCAGCCAAGAATCCCTAGCGAGAGGGAGTCAGACCCAGTACTTC. It translates to CASSQESLARGSQTQYF.

The V and J genes are TRBV2 and TRBJ1-1, with D possibly matching TRBD1 (5 bases). V lost 2 bases to trimming and J lost 1 base, with 14 bases between them. CDR1 and CDR2 (germline): SNHLY, FYNNEI. The CDR3 extends over 16 amino acids. The CDR3 DNA reads TGTGCCAGCAGTGAACAGGCGGCAGGGTCGAACACTGAAGCTTTCTTT. This gives the protein CASSEQAAGSNTEAFF.

The chain employs TRBV4-1 and TRBJ2-5; D possibly corresponds to TRBD2 (6 bases). Germline CDR1 MGHRA, CDR2 YSYEKL. This CDR3 has 13 residues. V was cut by 3 bases and J by 5 bases, with 10 bases left in between. The CDR3 DNA is TGCGCCAGCAGCCAGACTAGGTTGGAGACCCAGTACTTC. Protein product: CASSQTRLETQYF.

Only one count was recorded for this clone. The CDR3 DNA follows: TGTGCCAGCAGCTTAGTGGGCGCGACAGGAACTGAAGCTTTCTTT. It encodes CASSLVGATGTEAFF. The V call is TRBV7-6, the J call TRBJ1-1; D may be TRBD1 (6 bases). V gave up 1 base and J gave up 5 bases, with 14 bases separating them. The CDR3 extends over 15 amino acids. The germline V gene encodes CDR1 SGHVS and CDR2 FNYEAQ.

The chain has TRBV5-1 and TRBJ2-7, with TRBD2 matching over 8 bases. Germline V gene data show CDR1 as SGHRS and CDR2 as YFSETQ. V lost 1 base, J lost 1 base, and 1 base stayed unmatched. The CDR3 extends over 14 amino acids. As DNA, the CDR3 is TGCGCCAGCAGCTTGCGGGAGGGATCCTACGAGCAGTACTTC. Translated, it gives CASSLREGSYEQYF.

The rearrangement uses TRBV5-1 and TRBJ2-1; 13 positions match TRBD2. Germline V gene lookup returns CDR1 SGHRS and CDR2 YFSETQ. Germline trimming cut 3 bases from V and 5 bases from J; bases unmatched to any gene: 5. This CDR3 region has 16 residues. The CDR3 bases are TGCGCCAGCAGCTGGACTAGCGGGAGTCAAGACAATGAGCAGTTCTTC. Protein: CASSWTSGSQDNEQFF.

This chain links TRBV6-5 with TRBJ2-3; possible D gene TRBD1, 5 bases. Per germline, CDR1 MNHEY and CDR2 SVGAGI. The CDR3 extends over 15 amino acids. Trimming pared 11 bases from V and 0 bases from J, leaving 18 bases between. The CDR3 DNA reads as TGTGCCTCAAAGCTTGGGGCTGCGAGCACAGATACGCAGTATTTT. It yields the protein CASKLGAASTDTQYF.

The genes are TRBV9 and TRBJ2-7; TRBD2 matches at 8 bases. Per the germline V gene, CDR1 is SGDLS and CDR2 is YYNGEE. The trim removed 4 bases at V and 3 bases at J, leaving 15 bases unmatched. This CDR3 is 17 amino acids long. The CDR3 bases are TGTGCCAGCAGCCCGGGGGGGGGAGCGGGAGTTATCTACGAGCAGTACTTC. As protein: CASSPGGGAGVIYEQYF.

This clone was seen a single time. The chain carries TRBV9 and TRBJ2-2; D may be TRBD1 (5 bases). Germline CDR1 reads SGDLS; CDR2 reads YYNGEE. With 0 bases removed from V and 7 bases from J, the gap between germline ends came to 13 bases. CDR3 length: 15 residues. DNA of the CDR3: TGTGCCAGCAGCGTAGCTTACAGGTGGGGCGGGGAGCTGTTTTTT. Translating gives CASSVAYRWGGELFF.